The clone carrying this T cell receptor beta chain was detected many times. This sample was taken from a study of identical twins. TCRdb analysed the 5' RACE reads with MiXCR anew, one entry per CDR3 protein. This table has 200,000 to 250,000 distinct CDR3 sequences, over 9.5% appearing once. This CDR3 has 16 residues. This sample also belongs to another study, concerning yellow fever vaccine responses in identical twins. As reported in that work: Vaccine-induced T cell responses in twins were reportedly observed to appear partly convergent, partly personalized.

The sample was memory (CD45RO+) T cells sorted from blood. This receptor was identified in a woman aged 18-29 years in good health. V and J are TRBV21-1 and TRBJ2-4. TRBV21-1 is a known pseudogene. DNA for the CDR3: TGTGCCAGCAGCAAATTAGTAGTTCCTTTCACGGACATTCAGTACTTC. Translated, it gives CASSKLVVPFTDIQYF.